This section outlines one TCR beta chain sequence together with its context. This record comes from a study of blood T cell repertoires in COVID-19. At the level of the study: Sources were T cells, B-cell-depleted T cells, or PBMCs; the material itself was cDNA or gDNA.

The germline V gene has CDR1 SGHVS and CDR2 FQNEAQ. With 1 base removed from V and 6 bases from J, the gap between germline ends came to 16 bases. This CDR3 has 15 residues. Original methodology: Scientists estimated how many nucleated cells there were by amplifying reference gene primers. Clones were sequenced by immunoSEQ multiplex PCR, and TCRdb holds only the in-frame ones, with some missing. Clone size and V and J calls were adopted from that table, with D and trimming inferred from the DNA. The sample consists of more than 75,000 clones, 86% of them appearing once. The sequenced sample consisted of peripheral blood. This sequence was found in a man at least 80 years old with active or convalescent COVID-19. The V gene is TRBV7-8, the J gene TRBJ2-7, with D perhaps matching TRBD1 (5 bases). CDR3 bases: TGTGCCAGCAGCTTAGATGGGGCAGAGCACAGCGAGCAGTACTTC. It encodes CASSLDGAEHSEQYF.